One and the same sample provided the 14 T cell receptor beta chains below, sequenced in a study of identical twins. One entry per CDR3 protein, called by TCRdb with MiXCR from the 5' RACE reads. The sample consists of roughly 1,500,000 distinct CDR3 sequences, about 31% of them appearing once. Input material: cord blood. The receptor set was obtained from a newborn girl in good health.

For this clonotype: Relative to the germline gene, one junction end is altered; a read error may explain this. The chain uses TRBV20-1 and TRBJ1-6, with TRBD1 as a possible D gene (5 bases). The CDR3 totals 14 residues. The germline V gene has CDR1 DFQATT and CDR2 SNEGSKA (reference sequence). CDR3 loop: CSATDGGVNSPPHF. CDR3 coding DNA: TGCAGTGCTACGGACGGGGGGGTAAATTCACCCCCCCACTTT.

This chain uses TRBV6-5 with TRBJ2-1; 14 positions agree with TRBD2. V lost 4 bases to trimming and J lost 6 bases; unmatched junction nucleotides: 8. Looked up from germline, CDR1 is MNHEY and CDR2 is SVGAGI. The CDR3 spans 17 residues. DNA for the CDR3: TGTGCCAGCAGTTCTCCGGGACTAGCGGGAGAGGTCAATGAGCAGTTCTTC. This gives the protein CASSSPGLAGEVNEQFF.

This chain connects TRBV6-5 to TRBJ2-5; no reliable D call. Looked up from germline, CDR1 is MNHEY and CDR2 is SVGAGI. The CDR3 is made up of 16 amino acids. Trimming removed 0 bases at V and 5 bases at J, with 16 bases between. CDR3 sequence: CASSYSYSRPVETQYF. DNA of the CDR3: TGTGCCAGCAGTTACTCGTATAGTCGGCCCGTCGAGACCCAGTACTTC.

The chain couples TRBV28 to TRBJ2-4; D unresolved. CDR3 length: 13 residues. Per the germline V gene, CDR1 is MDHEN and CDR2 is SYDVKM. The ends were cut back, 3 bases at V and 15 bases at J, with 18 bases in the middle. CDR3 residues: CASSFVWSFYPYF. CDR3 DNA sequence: TGTGCCAGCAGTTTCGTATGGTCCTTCTATCCGTACTTC.

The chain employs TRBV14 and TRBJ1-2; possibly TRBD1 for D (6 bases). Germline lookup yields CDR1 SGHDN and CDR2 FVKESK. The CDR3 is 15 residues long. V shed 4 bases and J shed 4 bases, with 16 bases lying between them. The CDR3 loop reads CASSPQGRVVYGYTF. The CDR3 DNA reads TGTGCCAGCAGCCCACAGGGAAGGGTCGTCTATGGCTACACCTTC. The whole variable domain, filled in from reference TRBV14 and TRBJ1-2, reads EAGVTQFPSHSVIEKGQTVTLRCDPISGHDNLYWYRRVMGKEIKFLLHFVKESKQDESGMPNNRFLAERTGGTYSTLKVQPAELEDSGVYFCASSPQGRVVYGYTFGSGTRLTVV.

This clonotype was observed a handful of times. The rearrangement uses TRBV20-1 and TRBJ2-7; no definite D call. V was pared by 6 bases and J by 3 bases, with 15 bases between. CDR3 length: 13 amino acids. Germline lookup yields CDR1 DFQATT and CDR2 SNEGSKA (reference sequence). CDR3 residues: CSADKVSRYEQYF. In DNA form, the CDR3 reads TGCAGTGCCGATAAAGTCAGTCGCTACGAGCAGTACTTC.

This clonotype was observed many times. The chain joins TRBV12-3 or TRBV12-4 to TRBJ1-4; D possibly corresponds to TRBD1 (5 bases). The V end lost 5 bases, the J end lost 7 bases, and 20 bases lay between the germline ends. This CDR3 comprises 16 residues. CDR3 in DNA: TGTGCCAGCAGTACCCGACAGTGGCCCGACGGTGAAAAACTGTTTTTT. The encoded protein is CASSTRQWPDGEKLFF.

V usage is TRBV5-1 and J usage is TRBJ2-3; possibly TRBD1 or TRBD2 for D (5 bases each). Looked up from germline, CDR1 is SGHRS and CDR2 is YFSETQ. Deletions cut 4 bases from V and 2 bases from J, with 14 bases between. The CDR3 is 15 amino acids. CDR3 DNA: TGCGCCAGCAGCCTAGGGACGGTTCTCACAGATACGCAGTATTTT. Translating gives CASSLGTVLTDTQYF.

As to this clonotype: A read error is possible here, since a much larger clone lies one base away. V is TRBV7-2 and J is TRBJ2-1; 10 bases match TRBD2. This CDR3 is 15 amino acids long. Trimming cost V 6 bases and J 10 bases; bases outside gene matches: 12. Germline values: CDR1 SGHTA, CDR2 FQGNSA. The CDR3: CASRGSSGSLYEQFF. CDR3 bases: TGTGCCAGCAGAGGATCTAGCGGGAGCCTTTACGAGCAGTTCTTC.

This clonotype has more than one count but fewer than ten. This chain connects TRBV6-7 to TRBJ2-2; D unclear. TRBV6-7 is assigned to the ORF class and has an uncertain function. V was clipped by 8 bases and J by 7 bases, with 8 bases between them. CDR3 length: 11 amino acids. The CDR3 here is CASEGVGELFF. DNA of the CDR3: TGTGCCAGCGAAGGCGTCGGGGAGCTGTTTTTT.

In DNA form, the CDR3 reads TGCGCCAGCAGCTTCGGCGGTGGCAGCCAAGAGACCCAGTACTTC. Translated, it gives CASSFGGGSQETQYF. This rearrangement joins TRBV5-1 to TRBJ2-5; D is undetermined. CDR1 is SGHRS and CDR2 is YFSETQ in the germline V gene. The CDR3 runs to 15 residues. V shed 2 bases and J shed 1 base, with 12 bases lying between them.

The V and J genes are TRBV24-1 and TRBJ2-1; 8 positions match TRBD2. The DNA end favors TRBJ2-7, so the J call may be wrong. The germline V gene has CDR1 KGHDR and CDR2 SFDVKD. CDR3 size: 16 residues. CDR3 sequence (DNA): TGTGCCACCAGTGACCCTAGCGGGTCCTCCTACAATGAGCAGTACTTC. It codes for CATSDPSGSSYNEQYF.

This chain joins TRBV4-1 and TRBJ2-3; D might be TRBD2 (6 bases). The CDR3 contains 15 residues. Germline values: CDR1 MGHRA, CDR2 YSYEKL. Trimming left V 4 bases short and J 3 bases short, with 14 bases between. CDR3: CASSRSGGNTDTQYF. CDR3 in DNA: TGCGCCAGCAGCCGGTCCGGGGGAAATACAGATACGCAGTATTTT.

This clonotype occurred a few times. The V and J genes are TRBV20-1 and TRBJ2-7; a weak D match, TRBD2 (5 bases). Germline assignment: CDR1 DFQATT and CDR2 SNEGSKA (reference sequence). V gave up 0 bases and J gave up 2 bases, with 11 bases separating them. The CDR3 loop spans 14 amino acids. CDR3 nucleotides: TGCAGTGCTAGAGATATGAGGGCCCCCTACGAGCAGTACTTC. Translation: CSARDMRAPYEQYF.